The 17 T cell receptor beta chains below come from one sample, sequenced in a study of T cells in Graves' hyperthyroidism and ophthalmopathy (dated by TCRdb to between 2018 and 2021). The library was generated by multiplex PCR. This sample was sequenced with an Illumina HiSeq 2000. The TCR beta CDR3 regions were amplified from RNA transcripts. For the first round of RT-PCR on the TCR CDR3, the HTBI primer set was used together with the Qiagen OneStep RT-PCR kit. TCRdb itself trimmed the public reads at Q25 with fastp, ran MiXCR and retained productive beta chains. A single entry per CDR3 protein holds the most common genes and DNA from its merged rows. The sample has some 370,000 distinct CDR3 sequences on record, 15% to 20% of them singletons. The ten largest clones take up roughly 35% of the sample. The sequenced sample consisted of blood. These receptors all stem from a woman aged 30 to 39 with Graves' hyperthyroidism that later progressed to Graves' ophthalmopathy.

The genes are TRBV10-2 and TRBJ1-3; no clear D gene. CDR1 and CDR2 (germline): WSHSY, SAAADI. V was trimmed by 6 bases and J by 8 bases, leaving 5 bases between them. This CDR3 is 10 amino acids long. CDR3 in amino acids: CASREDTIYF. The CDR3, as DNA: TGCGCCAGCAGGGAGGACACCATATATTTT.

CDR3 loop: CASLHGDTQYF. The CDR3 nucleotides are TGTGCTAGTCTCCATGGGGATACGCAGTATTTT. The V and J genes are TRBV12-5 and TRBJ2-3, with D unclear. CDR3 size: 11 residues. Trimming removed 8 bases from V and 6 bases from J, with 9 bases in between. Germline lookup yields CDR1 LGHNT and CDR2 FRNRAP.

There are many counts of this clonotype. V and J are TRBV29-1 and TRBJ2-7; 10 bases line up with TRBD2. Looked up from germline, CDR1 is SQVTM and CDR2 is ANQGSEA. The CDR3 contains 13 residues. J gave up 4 bases and V 7 bases, and 7 bases lay outside the gene matches. CDR3 region: CSASGSGTYEQYF. The CDR3 DNA sequence: TGCAGCGCTAGCGGGAGTGGGACTTACGAGCAGTACTTC.

The V gene is TRBV9, the J gene TRBJ2-3; D gene unclear. The V gene lost 5 bases and the J gene lost 2 bases, with 6 bases spanning the gap. This CDR3 contains 12 residues. Germline V gives CDR1 SGDLS, CDR2 YYNGEE. The CDR3 coding sequence is TGTGCCAGCAGTGAAAACACAGATACGCAGTATTTT. Amino acid sequence: CASSENTDTQYF.

The V gene is TRBV7-9, the J gene TRBJ1-1; D is uncertain. CDR1 and CDR2 (germline): SEHNR, FQNEAQ (reference sequence). CDR3 length equals 14 residues. The V and J ends lost 0 bases and 3 bases respectively, with 8 bases between them. This CDR3 reads CASSLAAADTEAFF. In DNA form, the CDR3 reads TGTGCCAGCAGCTTAGCTGCGGCGGACACTGAAGCTTTCTTT.

This clonotype came up many times. The chain has TRBV7-2 and TRBJ2-1, with unresolved D. The CDR3 contains 16 residues. From germline, CDR1 is SGHTA and CDR2 FQGNSA. The V gene lost 5 bases and the J gene lost 0 bases, with 14 bases spanning the gap. This CDR3 is CASSPHDVSSYNEQFF. In nucleotides, the CDR3 is TGTGCCAGCAGCCCCCACGACGTGAGCTCCTACAATGAGCAGTTCTTC.

CDR3 DNA sequence: TGCGCCAGCAGCCATGGGCAGGGGTTGGCCGGGGAGCTGTTTTTT. Amino acid sequence: CASSHGQGLAGELFF. The chain is built from TRBV4-1 and TRBJ2-2; a weak D match, TRBD1 (6 bases). Germline CDR1 and CDR2: MGHRA and YSYEKL. Trimming removed 3 bases at V and 6 bases at J, with 14 bases between. The CDR3 length is 15 residues.

J is TRBJ2-7 and V is TRBV4-2, with 9 bases that match TRBD1. J lost 3 bases, V lost 0 bases, and 3 bases had no gene match. The CDR3 has 15 amino acids. Germline CDR1 reads LGHNA; CDR2 reads YNFKEQ. The CDR3 loop is CASSQDKGQGYEQYF. DNA of the CDR3: TGTGCCAGCAGCCAAGATAAGGGACAGGGCTACGAGCAGTACTTC.

This clonotype has a count of ten or more. This chain connects TRBV2 to TRBJ2-5, with 7 bases fitting TRBD1. In germline, CDR1 is SNHLY, CDR2 FYNNEI. The V and J ends lost 4 bases and 2 bases, in that order; junction bases with no gene match: 10. CDR3 length equals 16 residues. The CDR3, as DNA: TGTGCCAGCAGTGCCTTGGGGACAGACAGTCAAGAGACCCAGTACTTC. Translation gives CASSALGTDSQETQYF.

In this sample, this clonotype turned up a few times. The V gene is TRBV5-5, the J gene TRBJ2-4; D possibly corresponds to TRBD2 (7 bases). This CDR3 has 13 residues. CDR1 is SGHKS, CDR2 YYEKEE, per germline (reference sequence). V lost 4 bases to trimming and J lost 7 bases, with 12 bases between them. CDR3 protein: CASSGGGGNIQYF. DNA for the CDR3: TGTGCCAGCAGCGGGGGGGGCGGGAACATTCAGTACTTC.

This clonotype came up many times. The chain combines TRBV28 with TRBJ1-4; D possibly corresponds to TRBD1 (5 bases). Looked up from germline, CDR1 is MDHEN and CDR2 is SYDVKM. This CDR3 is built from 15 residues. V was cut by 6 bases and J by 0 bases, with 11 bases left in between. CDR3 region: CASSSGQATNEKLFF. The CDR3 DNA reads as TGTGCCAGCAGCTCCGGACAAGCAACTAATGAAAAACTGTTTTTT.

This chain uses TRBV5-1 with TRBJ2-7; 9 bases line up with TRBD1. After removal of 4 bases from V and 7 bases from J, the junction contained 12 bases not matched to a gene. The CDR3 consists of 15 residues. Germline lookup yields CDR1 SGHRS and CDR2 YFSETQ. Here the CDR3 DNA reads TGCGCCAGCAGCCCACCTAGGGGACAGGGAAAGGAGCAGTACTTC. Residues: CASSPPRGQGKEQYF.

This clonotype has a count of ten or more. This chain joins TRBV29-1 and TRBJ2-7, with 8 bases identical to TRBD2. CDR1 is SQVTM, CDR2 ANQGSEA, per germline. The CDR3 contains 14 residues. Losses at the gene ends were 2 bases for V and 3 bases for J; bases not matched to a gene: 6. As DNA, the CDR3 is TGCAGCGTTGAATCCAGCGGGGGAATCTACGAGCAGTACTTC. It is translated as CSVESSGGIYEQYF.

The chain carries TRBV5-6 and TRBJ1-2, with 9 bases matching TRBD1. CDR1 SGHDT and CDR2 YYEEEE come from the germline V gene. The junction had 6 bases not matched to a gene; V was cut back by 4 bases and J by 5 bases. There are 14 residues in the CDR3. In DNA, the CDR3 is TGTGCCAGCAGCAACGACAGGGGGAGGTATGGCTACACCTTC. This codes for CASSNDRGRYGYTF.

This clonotype was picked up many times. The CDR3 DNA reads as TGTGCCAGCAGTTTCAGGGACAGGGGGTTGGAGACCCAGTACTTC. Its translation is CASSFRDRGLETQYF. V and J are TRBV28 and TRBJ2-5, with TRBD1 matching 11 bases. Germline-derived CDR1 and CDR2 are MDHEN and SYDVKM. The CDR3 is 15 amino acids. With V trimmed by 3 bases and J by 5 bases, 5 bases remained unmatched.

The table lists this clonotype with many counts. V gene TRBV28 combines with J gene TRBJ1-1; TRBD1 might be the D (5 bases). This CDR3 is 13 amino acids long. V was trimmed by 3 bases and J by 11 bases, leaving 16 bases between them. Germline lookup yields CDR1 MDHEN and CDR2 SYDVKM. CDR3 DNA: TGTGCCAGCAGTTTCGGGGGTTTCCAAGGTGCTTTCTTT. Protein: CASSFGGFQGAFF. Supplemented by reference TRBV28 and TRBJ1-1, the full variable domain reads DVKVTQSSRYLVKRTGEKVFLECVQDMDHENMFWYRQDPGLGLRLIYFSYDVKMKEKGDIPEGYSVSREKKERFSLILESASTNQTSMYLCASSFGGFQGAFFGQGTRLTVV.

In its sample, this clonotype was seen many times. This chain uses TRBV7-2 with TRBJ2-1, with D unresolved. CDR3 length: 15 amino acids. V was clipped by 2 bases and J by 3 bases, with 11 bases between them. Germline V gene sequence: CDR1 SGHTA, CDR2 FQGNSA. The CDR3, as DNA: TGTGCCAGCAGCTTAAGTTACGGCTACTACAATGAGCAGTTCTTC. The encoded protein is CASSLSYGYYNEQFF. The complete variable domain, with remaining parts taken from reference TRBV7-2 and TRBJ2-1, reads GAGVSQSPSNKVTEKGKDVELRCDPISGHTALYWYRQSLGQGLEFLIYFQGNSAPDKSGLPSDRFSAERTGGSVSTLTIQRTQQEDSAVYLCASSLSYGYYNEQFFGPGTRLTVL.